Below, 22 T cell receptor beta chains from the same sample are listed, as sequenced in a study of control samples from healthy donors and cancer patients. Produced via immunoSEQ multiplex PCR; TCRdb's table is partial and in-frame only. The sample yields about 120,000 clones, more than 70% seen once. What was sequenced was blood. Receptors were obtained from a man aged 35-49 years in good health.

The gene calls are TRBV28 and TRBJ1-1; a weak D match, TRBD1 (5 bases). This CDR3 is 16 amino acids long. CDR1 is MDHEN and CDR2 is SYDVKM in the germline V gene. The V end was cut by 6 bases, the J end by 1 base, with 18 bases between. CDR3 residues: CASRPQSTGGNTEAFF. The CDR3 nucleotides read TGTGCCAGCAGACCCCAGTCCACAGGAGGGAACACTGAAGCTTTCTTT.

This clone was recorded once. The chain recombines TRBV25-1 with TRBJ1-6; D gene uncertain. The germline gives CDR1 MGHDK, CDR2 SYGVNS. This CDR3 is built from 14 residues. Trimming took off 6 bases at V and 7 bases at J, with 13 bases between the two ends. CDR3 residues: CASSKVVGNSPLHF. CDR3 nucleotide sequence: TGTGCCAGCAGCAAGGTGGTGGGGAATTCACCCCTCCACTTT.

This sequence joins TRBV7-9 and TRBJ2-3; 8 bases agree with TRBD2. Trimming took 5 bases from V and 0 from J; bases not matched to a gene: 1. Looked up from germline, CDR1 is SEHNR and CDR2 is FQNEAQ (reference sequence). This CDR3 spans 14 amino acids. CDR3 residues: CASSPGGSTDTQYF. The CDR3 nucleotides are TGTGCCAGCAGCCCGGGGGGGAGCACAGATACGCAGTATTTT.

The chain combines TRBV7-8 with TRBJ1-5; D call uncertain. V lost 0 bases and J lost 7, with 7 bases in between. CDR1 is SGHVS, CDR2 FQNEAQ, per germline. The CDR3 contains 13 residues. The chain's CDR3 is CASSLAREQPQHF. The CDR3 DNA reads TGTGCCAGCAGCTTAGCGAGGGAACAGCCCCAGCATTTT. Supplemented by reference TRBV7-8 and TRBJ1-5, the full variable domain reads GAGVSQSPRYKVAKRGQDVALRCDPISGHVSLFWYQQALGQGPEFLTYFQNEAQLDKSGLPSDRFFAERPEGSVSTLKIQRTQQEDSAVYLCASSLAREQPQHFGDGTRLSIL.

This chain uses TRBV9 with TRBJ2-3, with a tentative D call TRBD1 (5 bases). Trimming pared 4 bases from V and 3 bases from J, leaving 9 bases between. The CDR3 covers 13 residues. Looked up from germline, CDR1 is SGDLS and CDR2 is YYNGEE. CDR3 DNA: TGTGCCAGCAGCCCTGACAGAACAGATACGCAGTATTTT. Translation: CASSPDRTDTQYF.

The CDR3: CATSDSRIPNQPQHF. DNA of the CDR3: TGTGCCACCAGTGATTCAAGGATACCCAATCAGCCCCAGCATTTT. The V gene is TRBV24-1, the J gene TRBJ1-5; D not resolved. The CDR3 has 15 amino acids. Germline-derived CDR1 and CDR2 are KGHDR and SFDVKD. Trimming pared 2 bases from V and 3 bases from J, leaving 10 bases between.

V usage is TRBV7-2 and J usage is TRBJ1-5, with D possibly TRBD1 on 5 matching bases. V gave up 5 bases and J gave up 4 bases, with 12 bases separating them. Germline values: CDR1 SGHTA, CDR2 FQGNSA. The CDR3 sequence is 14 residues long. CDR3: CASSGAGRNQPQHF. CDR3 nucleotides: TGTGCCAGCAGCGGGGCTGGTCGGAATCAGCCCCAGCATTTT.

V is TRBV21-1 and J is TRBJ2-1. TRBV21-1 is flagged as a pseudogene. The CDR3 runs 14 residues. In DNA form, the CDR3 reads TGTGCCTTAAGCCCTTTGTCCCGGAACAATGAGCAGTTCTTC. This encodes CALSPLSRNNEQFF.

The V call is TRBV29-1, the J call TRBJ2-1; 13 nucleotides align to TRBD2. After removal of 6 bases from V and 0 bases from J, the junction contained 17 bases not matched to a gene. This CDR3 comprises 20 residues. In germline, CDR1 is SQVTM, CDR2 ANQGSEA. The CDR3 nucleotides are TGCAGCGTCCTAGCCCCGGGAACTAGCGGGGGGGCCCTCTCCTACAATGAGCAGTTCTTC. Encoded protein: CSVLAPGTSGGALSYNEQFF.

The chain carries TRBV5-1 and TRBJ2-5; 9 nucleotides match TRBD2. This CDR3 comprises 15 residues. V lost 1 base and J lost 2; bases outside the gene matches: 3. Germline V CDR1 and CDR2: SGHRS, YFSETQ. CDR3 sequence reads: CASSLNSGGQETQYF. In nucleotides, the CDR3 is TGCGCCAGCAGCTTGAATAGCGGGGGTCAAGAGACCCAGTACTTC. The full variable domain, completed using reference TRBV5-1 and TRBJ2-5, is KAGVTQTPRYLIKTRGQQVTLSCSPISGHRSVSWYQQTPGQGLQFLFEYFSETQRNKGNFPGRFSGRQFSNSRSEMNVSTLELGDSALYLCASSLNSGGQETQYFGPGTRLLVL.

This chain links TRBV5-4 with TRBJ2-3; 8 bases map to TRBD2. The trim removed 5 bases at V and 2 bases at J, leaving 7 bases unmatched. Germline CDR1 SGHNT, CDR2 YYREEE (reference sequence). The CDR3 runs to 15 residues. CDR3 sequence (DNA): TGTGCCAGCAGAATTCGGGGGGGGACCACAGATACGCAGTATTTT. Protein: CASRIRGGTTDTQYF.

This chain uses TRBV6-5 with TRBJ2-1; 9 nucleotides agree with TRBD1. Trimming removed 6 bases from V and 4 bases from J; junction bases left unmatched: 7. The V gene's germline CDR1 is MNHEY and CDR2 SVGAGI. This CDR3 comprises 15 residues. This CDR3 is CASRDPGQGYNEQFF. The CDR3 DNA reads as TGTGCCAGCAGAGATCCGGGACAGGGTTACAATGAGCAGTTCTTC.

The rearrangement joins TRBV7-2 to TRBJ1-4; tentative D call: TRBD1 (5 bases). V shed 1 base and J shed 7 bases, with 16 bases lying between them. This CDR3 region has 16 residues. From germline, CDR1 is SGHTA and CDR2 FQGNSA. CDR3 in DNA: TGTGCCAGCAGCTTAGACTCAGGGCCTGGAGGTGAAAAACTGTTTTTT. Its protein product is CASSLDSGPGGEKLFF. Complete variable domain (other parts from reference TRBV7-2 and TRBJ1-4): GAGVSQSPSNKVTEKGKDVELRCDPISGHTALYWYRQSLGQGLEFLIYFQGNSAPDKSGLPSDRFSAERTGGSVSTLTIQRTQQEDSAVYLCASSLDSGPGGEKLFFGSGTQLSVL.

Only one count was recorded for this clone. The junction departs from germline at one end; a sequencing error may be responsible. The identical CDR3 is also encoded by other nucleotide sequences in the sample. This chain links TRBV5-1 with TRBJ2-7, with unresolved D. The germline V gene has CDR1 SGHRS and CDR2 YFSETQ. CDR3 length: 12 residues. The CDR3 region is CASSLAPVRAFF. DNA of the CDR3: TGCGCCAGCAGCTTGGCCCCGGTACGCGCCTTCTTC.

The chain recombines TRBV24-1 with TRBJ1-2, with D hard to call. This CDR3 is built from 14 residues. Germline lookup yields CDR1 KGHDR and CDR2 SFDVKD. V lost 3 bases to trimming and J lost 2 bases, with 9 bases between them. The CDR3 nucleotides read TGTGCCACCAGTGATCCCCGGACCAACTATGGCTACACCTTC. Protein: CATSDPRTNYGYTF.

This chain's CDR3 is CASSQGILSRRGNTEAFF. For the CDR3, the DNA is TGCGCCAGCAGCCAAGGTATCCTATCTCGGAGGGGGAACACTGAAGCTTTCTTT. The V call is TRBV4-1, the J call TRBJ1-1; weak D call: TRBD1 (5 bases). Germline CDR1 reads MGHRA; CDR2 reads YSYEKL. The CDR3 totals 18 residues. V was shortened by 1 base and J by 1 base, with 19 bases between the two germline ends.

CDR3 sequence reads: CASSQGENQPQHF. The CDR3 region has the DNA TGCGCCAGCAGCCAAGGGGAGAATCAGCCCCAGCATTTT. V and J are TRBV4-3 and TRBJ1-5, with unresolved D. The CDR3 sequence is 13 residues long. Germline V lookup: CDR1 LGHNA, CDR2 YSLEER. V dropped 1 base and J dropped 4 bases, with 5 bases sitting between them.

The chain employs TRBV6-5 and TRBJ1-1; D not certain. CDR3 length: 13 residues. Deletions cut 2 bases from V and 6 bases from J, with 10 bases between. Germline assignment: CDR1 MNHEY and CDR2 SVGAGI. The CDR3 is CASSYREISEAFF. In DNA form, the CDR3 reads TGTGCCAGCAGTTACAGGGAAATATCTGAAGCTTTCTTT.

In its sample, this clone was seen once. CDR3 coding DNA: TGTGCCAGCAGCGGTAGGTGGGAAGATACGCAGTATTTT. Residues: CASSGRWEDTQYF. J is TRBJ2-3 and V is TRBV3-1 (or the pseudogene TRBV3-2); D ambiguous. Germline V gene data show CDR1 as LGHDT and CDR2 as YNNKEL (reference sequence). The CDR3 contains 13 residues. V gave up 5 bases and J gave up 5 bases, with 11 bases separating them.

This clone was seen just once. V is TRBV5-1 and J is TRBJ2-5; the D is unclear. Germline CDR1 SGHRS, CDR2 YFSETQ. The CDR3 length is 14 residues. V shed 0 bases and J shed 4 bases, with 10 bases lying between them. CDR3 sequence reads: CASSLGANGETQYF. The DNA for the CDR3 is TGCGCCAGCAGCTTGGGGGCGAACGGAGAGACCCAGTACTTC.

This clone has just one count. The V gene is TRBV6-5, the J gene TRBJ2-3, with 7 bases lining up with TRBD2. CDR3 length equals 14 residues. J gave up 3 bases and V 4 bases, and 4 bases lay outside the gene matches. CDR1 is MNHEY and CDR2 is SVGAGI in the germline V gene. This chain's CDR3 is CASSFRRGTDTQYF. The CDR3 bases are TGTGCCAGCAGTTTTCGGCGGGGGACAGATACGCAGTATTTT.

The rearrangement joins TRBV30 to TRBJ1-5, with unresolved D. With 1 base removed from V and 1 base from J, the gap between germline ends came to 8 bases. This CDR3 is built from 14 residues. The germline V gene has CDR1 GTSNPN and CDR2 SVGIG (reference sequence). The CDR3 loop is CAWSGQISNQPQHF. The CDR3 DNA reads as TGTGCCTGGAGTGGGCAGATAAGCAATCAGCCCCAGCATTTT.